What follows are 9 T cell receptor beta chains derived from one specimen sequenced in a study of blood T cell repertoires in COVID-19. Clones were sequenced by immunoSEQ multiplex PCR, and TCRdb holds only the in-frame ones, with some missing. The sample has more than 250,000 clones, about 83% seen once. The specimen was peripheral blood. These receptor sequences come from a woman between 45 and 60 years old with acute or convalescent COVID-19.

The V and J genes are TRBV5-5 and TRBJ1-2; 9 nucleotides match TRBD1. This CDR3 region has 15 residues. Per the germline V gene, CDR1 is SGHKS and CDR2 is YYEKEE (reference sequence). V was pared by 1 base and J by 7 bases, with 8 bases of the junction left unmatched. In DNA form, the CDR3 reads TGTGCCAGCAGCTTGCCCCCGGGACAGGGACGTGGCTACACCTTC. This codes for CASSLPPGQGRGYTF.

The gene calls are TRBV7-6 and TRBJ1-4; a weak D match, TRBD1 (5 bases). The CDR3 spans 14 residues. CDR1 is SGHVS, CDR2 FNYEAQ, per germline. V was cut by 3 bases and J by 8 bases, with 13 bases left in between. As DNA, the CDR3 is TGTGCCAGCAGCTTCGACAGTGGATCAGAAAAACTGTTTTTT. Amino acids: CASSFDSGSEKLFF. Looking up the rest from reference TRBV7-6 and TRBJ1-4 gives the full variable domain: GAGVSQSPRYKVTKRGQDVALRCDPISGHVSLYWYRQALGQGPEFLTYFNYEAQQDKSGLPNDRFSAERPEGSISTLTIQRTEQRDSAMYRCASSFDSGSEKLFFGSGTQLSVL.

In the case of this clone: Just one base apart from a much larger clone, this may be a read error. The gene calls are TRBV10-3 and TRBJ1-1; D uncertain. This CDR3 region has 12 residues. V was clipped by 3 bases and J by 1 base, with 3 bases between them. CDR1 is ENHRY and CDR2 is SYGVKD in the germline V gene. CDR3 nucleotide sequence: TGTGCCATCAGTGACAGGAACACTGAAGCTTTCTTT. Encoded protein: CAISDRNTEAFF.

J is TRBJ2-5 and V is TRBV27; D unresolved. Germline V gene sequence: CDR1 MNHEY, CDR2 SMNVEV (reference sequence). Trimming took off 3 bases at V and 4 bases at J, with 24 bases between the two ends. The CDR3 is 18 residues long. CDR3 region: CASSFGIGRVGSAETQYF. CDR3 DNA: TGTGCCAGCAGTTTTGGAATCGGCCGGGTCGGGTCGGCAGAGACCCAGTACTTC.

The chain links TRBV6-1 to TRBJ2-4, with D unresolved. Trimming took off 0 bases at V and 0 bases at J, with 6 bases between the two ends. Germline values: CDR1 MNHNS, CDR2 SASEGT. CDR3 length: 15 residues. CDR3 amino acids: CASSEAHLAKNIQYF. The CDR3 DNA reads as TGTGCCAGCAGTGAAGCACACCTAGCCAAAAACATTCAGTACTTC.

V is TRBV29-1 and J is TRBJ2-3, with TRBD1 as a possible D gene (6 bases). CDR1 and CDR2 (germline): SQVTM, ANQGSEA. Trimming pared 5 bases from V and 0 bases from J, leaving 12 bases between. The length of the CDR3 is 14 residues. The CDR3 here is CSVREQGSTDTQYF. The CDR3 DNA follows: TGCAGCGTTCGGGAACAGGGAAGCACAGATACGCAGTATTTT.

The chain has TRBV7-8 and TRBJ2-1; D might be TRBD2 (5 bases). CDR3 length: 16 residues. V lost 5 bases and J lost 8, with 22 bases in between. Germline loops: CDR1 SGHVS, CDR2 FQNEAQ. For the CDR3, the DNA is TGTGCCAGCAGCAGCCTGGCGCCGGGAAAGGGTTATGAGCAGTTCTTC. Translation gives CASSSLAPGKGYEQFF.

V and J are TRBV5-4 and TRBJ1-6; D gene ambiguous. This CDR3 spans 16 amino acids. V was trimmed by 2 bases and J by 8 bases, leaving 17 bases between them. Germline V CDR1 and CDR2: SGHNT, YYREEE (reference sequence). CDR3 in DNA: TGTGCCAGCAGCTTTCCAGTGACCGGCGGGGATTCACCCCTCCACTTT. Residues: CASSFPVTGGDSPLHF.

The chain employs TRBV30 and TRBJ1-1, with D unclear. The CDR3 extends over 13 amino acids. V lost 3 bases, J lost 2 bases, and 10 bases lay in between. The V gene's germline CDR1 is GTSNPN and CDR2 SVGIG (reference sequence). CDR3 nucleotides: TGTGCCTGGAGAGGAGGGAGAAACACTGAAGCTTTCTTT. Amino acids: CAWRGGRNTEAFF.